The 24 T cell receptor beta chains presented below share a single source sample, sequenced in a study of shared clonotypes between healthy human individuals. Here immunoSEQ multiplex PCR was the method, and the copy in TCRdb shows in-frame clones only, minus some. The sample shows 500,000 or so clones, 90% to 97% of them seen only once. Sequencing was performed on naive CD4+ T cells sorted from blood. Stated subset: CD45RA+ positively selected. The receptors shown here come from a woman in her twenties or thirties in good health.

The V gene is TRBV5-1, the J gene TRBJ2-7; 8 nucleotides align to TRBD2. The CDR3 runs to 21 residues. With V trimmed by 0 bases and J by 3 bases, 23 bases remained unmatched. Germline CDR1 is SGHRS and CDR2 is YFSETQ. This chain's CDR3 is CASSLAGFRRREVTYRYEQYF. The CDR3 DNA sequence: TGCGCCAGCAGCTTGGCCGGCTTCAGGAGGCGGGAGGTAACCTATCGCTACGAGCAGTACTTC.

V and J are TRBV7-8 and TRBJ2-5, with TRBD1 identical over 9 bases. The J call may not be correct, given that the DNA end is closer to TRBJ2-7. The CDR3 extends over 14 amino acids. Germline V gene sequence: CDR1 SGHVS, CDR2 FQNEAQ. The CDR3, as DNA: TGTGCCAGCAGCTCGCGACAGGGGGTGCACGAGCAGTACTTC. This encodes CASSSRQGVHEQYF.

The CDR3 reads CASSLSSDPYNEQFF. The CDR3 nucleotides read TGTGCCAGCAGCTTATCTAGCGATCCCTACAATGAGCAGTTCTTC. The chain joins TRBV11-3 to TRBJ2-1, with D possibly matching TRBD2 (6 bases). CDR1 is SGHNT and CDR2 is YENEEA in the germline V gene. The CDR3 is 15 residues long. Trimming removed 2 bases from V and 2 bases from J, with 10 bases in between. Variable domain in full (rest from reference TRBV11-3 and TRBJ2-1): EAGVVQSPRYKIIEKKQPVAFWCNPISGHNTLYWYLQNLGQGPELLIRYENEEAVDDSQLPKDRFSAERLKGVDSTLKIQPAELGDSAVYLCASSLSSDPYNEQFFGPGTRLTVL.

The chain carries TRBV9 and TRBJ1-4; TRBD1 agrees at 7 bases. Germline CDR1 SGDLS, CDR2 YYNGEE. J gave up 4 bases and V 0 bases, and 6 bases lay outside the gene matches. The CDR3 runs 16 residues. CDR3 in DNA: TGTGCCAGCAGCGTAGGTATCGACAGGGATAATGAAAAACTGTTTTTT. Protein product: CASSVGIDRDNEKLFF.

The chain recombines TRBV5-1 with TRBJ2-1, with a possible D match to TRBD1 (6 bases). The germline CDR1 and CDR2 sequences are SGHRS and YFSETQ. Trimming took off 5 bases at V and 3 bases at J, with 12 bases between the two ends. The CDR3 has 14 residues. In DNA, the CDR3 is TGCGCCAGCAGTCAGGACAGCGACTACAATGAGCAGTTCTTC. Encoded protein: CASSQDSDYNEQFF.

The CDR3 DNA reads as TGCGCCAGCAGCCAAGGGCTTAAATTCACAGATACGCAGTATTTT. This translates into CASSQGLKFTDTQYF. The chain carries TRBV4-1 and TRBJ2-3; no reliable D call. With 1 base removed from V and 2 bases from J, the gap between germline ends came to 10 bases. There are 15 residues in the CDR3. Germline-derived CDR1 and CDR2 are MGHRA and YSYEKL.

Note on this clone: The same CDR3 can be traced to other DNA sequences in this sample. In DNA, the CDR3 is TGCAGCGTTGGACAGGGGAATCAGCCCCAGCATTTT. Translated: CSVGQGNQPQHF. The V and J genes are TRBV29-1 and TRBJ1-5, with TRBD1 matching 8 bases. The V gene's germline CDR1 is SQVTM and CDR2 ANQGSEA. J gave up 4 bases and V 4 bases, and 0 bases lay outside the gene matches. The CDR3 has 12 amino acids.

This chain links TRBV19 with TRBJ1-2; D remains unclear. From germline, CDR1 is LNHDA and CDR2 SQIVND (reference sequence). The V gene lost 3 bases and the J gene lost 1 base, with 6 bases spanning the gap. This CDR3 has 13 amino acids. The CDR3 DNA reads TGTGCCAGTAGTATCTCAGTTAACTATGGCTACACCTTC. Amino acids: CASSISVNYGYTF.

The rearrangement joins TRBV2 to TRBJ1-1; possible D gene TRBD1, 5 bases. V dropped 8 bases and J dropped 1 base, with 8 bases sitting between them. CDR1 and CDR2 from the germline V gene are SNHLY and FYNNEI. This CDR3 region has 12 residues. The DNA of the CDR3 is TGTGCCAGCGGCGGACAGAACACTGAAGCTTTCTTT. Encoded protein: CASGGQNTEAFF.

The chain is built from TRBV6-5 and TRBJ1-1; D unclear. This CDR3 spans 14 amino acids. The V and J ends lost 0 bases and 1 base respectively, with 6 bases between them. From germline, CDR1 is MNHEY and CDR2 SVGAGI. The DNA of the CDR3 is TGTGCCAGCAGTTACTCTGAGAGGAACACTGAAGCTTTCTTT. Protein product: CASSYSERNTEAFF.

This clone was seen a single time. The chain recombines TRBV6-5 with TRBJ2-7; TRBD1 matches 8 bases. The junction had 10 bases not matched to a gene; V was cut back by 5 bases and J by 4 bases. The CDR3 totals 15 residues. In germline, CDR1 is MNHEY, CDR2 SVGAGI. CDR3 sequence reads: CASSPTTGVIYEQYF. CDR3 coding DNA: TGTGCCAGCAGTCCCACGACAGGGGTTATTTACGAGCAGTACTTC.

This clone was detected once. The chain carries TRBV7-9 and TRBJ2-7; TRBD1 is a possible D gene (7 bases). Trimming took off 5 bases at V and 7 bases at J, with 27 bases between the two ends. CDR1 is SEHNR, CDR2 FQNEAQ, per germline (reference sequence). This CDR3 is 17 amino acids long. The CDR3 spells CASSPRPGTVRRGEQYF. The CDR3 bases are TGTGCCAGCAGCCCCCGCCCCGGGACAGTCCGGCGGGGAGAGCAGTACTTC.

This clone was observed a single time. The rearrangement links TRBV18 to TRBJ2-7, with D hard to call. The CDR3 is made up of 12 amino acids. V lost 3 bases and J 4 bases, leaving 7 bases between the germline ends. In germline, CDR1 is KGHSH, CDR2 LQKENI. DNA of the CDR3: TGTGCCAGCTCACCGGCGCCTTACGAGCAGTACTTC. Amino acids: CASSPAPYEQYF.

The chain employs TRBV18 and TRBJ2-3; TRBD2 aligns across 8 bases. The germline gives CDR1 KGHSH, CDR2 LQKENI. The V and J ends lost 1 base and 5 bases, in that order; junction bases with no gene match: 2. This CDR3 has 14 amino acids. For the CDR3, the DNA is TGTGCCAGCTCACCACGGCGGGAGGTAGATACGCAGTATTTT. Its protein is CASSPRREVDTQYF.

The chain employs TRBV29-1 and TRBJ2-5; tentatively, D is TRBD1 or TRBD2 (5 bases each). The germline gives CDR1 SQVTM, CDR2 ANQGSEA. Trimming removed 3 bases at V and 4 bases at J, with 12 bases between. This CDR3 has 13 residues. In DNA form, the CDR3 reads TGCAGCGTTGACTTGAATGGGGGAGAGACCCAGTACTTC. Residues: CSVDLNGGETQYF.

The V call is TRBV28, the J call TRBJ1-6, with D uncertain. This CDR3 contains 12 residues. Germline CDR1 reads MDHEN; CDR2 reads SYDVKM. The ends were cut back, 7 bases at V and 13 bases at J, with 14 bases in the middle. The CDR3 DNA follows: TGTGCCAGCACCCTTCCTAGGCTGCCCCTCCACTTT. Its protein product is CASTLPRLPLHF.

The rearrangement links TRBV19 to TRBJ1-2; D uncertain. CDR3 size: 12 residues. Germline V gene sequence: CDR1 LNHDA, CDR2 SQIVND (reference sequence). V shed 8 bases and J shed 5 bases, with 12 bases lying between them. The DNA of the CDR3 is TGTGCCAGTTTTAGTGGGGTTTATGGCTACACCTTC. It is translated as CASFSGVYGYTF.

CDR3 loop: CASSFRGTEGEKLFF. DNA of the CDR3: TGCGCCAGCAGCTTCCGGGGAACGGAGGGTGAAAAACTGTTTTTT. This rearrangement joins TRBV5-1 to TRBJ1-4; D remains unclear. This CDR3 has 15 residues. Germline V lookup: CDR1 SGHRS, CDR2 YFSETQ. Between the trimmed V and J ends, which lost 2 bases and 7 bases, there was a span of 15 bases.

This clone was detected only once. The chain couples TRBV2 to TRBJ1-3, with TRBD1 identical over 7 bases. From germline, CDR1 is SNHLY and CDR2 FYNNEI. The CDR3 is 14 residues long. V was pared by 6 bases and J by 3 bases, with 5 bases of the junction left unmatched. CDR3 nucleotides: TGTGCCAGCAGGCCTACAGGGGTTGGAAACACCATATATTTT. Protein sequence: CASRPTGVGNTIYF.

This clone was found once. This chain links TRBV10-3 with TRBJ2-1; 7 bases agree with TRBD2. J was trimmed by 8 bases and V by 2 bases; bases with no gene match: 9. There are 15 residues in the CDR3. Germline values: CDR1 ENHRY, CDR2 SYGVKD. The CDR3 here is CAISEEAGDQYEQFF. The CDR3 region has the DNA TGTGCCATCAGTGAGGAGGCGGGAGATCAGTATGAGCAGTTCTTC.

This sequence joins TRBV5-1 and TRBJ1-2; 7 nucleotides agree with TRBD1. The germline gives CDR1 SGHRS, CDR2 YFSETQ. The CDR3 is 13 amino acids. Losses at the gene ends were 2 bases for V and 7 bases for J; bases not matched to a gene: 5. The CDR3 sequence: CASSLRQGGGYTF. The CDR3 nucleotides read TGCGCCAGCAGCTTACGACAGGGAGGTGGCTACACCTTC.

This chain joins TRBV7-9 and TRBJ2-5, with D perhaps TRBD2 (6 bases). The CDR3 has 15 residues. The ends were cut back, 5 bases at V and 4 bases at J, with 17 bases in the middle. CDR1 is SEHNR and CDR2 is FQNEAQ in the germline V gene (reference sequence). The CDR3 sequence: CASSVRGTATETQYF. For the CDR3, the DNA is TGTGCCAGCAGCGTTCGCGGGACGGCCACAGAGACCCAGTACTTC.

This chain links TRBV5-6 with TRBJ2-2; TRBD1 matches at 7 bases. The junction had 7 bases not matched to a gene; V was cut back by 2 bases and J by 6 bases. This CDR3 region has 15 residues. CDR1 SGHDT and CDR2 YYEEEE come from the germline V gene. DNA of the CDR3: TGTGCCAGCAGCTTTCCGGGACAGAGTCCCGGGGAGCTGTTTTTT. It translates to CASSFPGQSPGELFF.

This clone was seen only a few times. The CDR3 DNA is TGCGCCAGCAGTGGGAGGGACTACGAGCAGTACTTC. Translation gives CASSGRDYEQYF. This chain connects TRBV10-1 to TRBJ2-7, with TRBD2 as a possible D gene (6 bases). This CDR3 region has 12 residues. V lost 4 bases and J lost 3, with 7 bases in between. The germline V gene has CDR1 WNHNN and CDR2 SYGVQD (reference sequence).